One and the same sample provided the 26 T cell receptor beta chains below, sequenced in a study of blood T cells in healthy people across ages. The use of a sample-barcoded 5' primer and a J-beta primer mix characterized a second PCR of about 7 to 12 cycles. TCRdb used MiXCR to reprocess the 5' RACE reads, holding one entry per CDR3 protein. The sample lists hundreds of thousands of distinct CDR3 sequences; about 56% were seen once. Sequenced material: blood. The receptors stem from a man aged 35 to 55 in good health.

The chain carries TRBV6-5 and TRBJ2-1; 12 nucleotides align to TRBD2. The CDR3 has 16 residues. J lost 6 bases, V lost 2 bases, and 5 bases had no gene match. CDR1 MNHEY and CDR2 SVGAGI come from the germline V gene. DNA for the CDR3: TGTGCCAGCAGTTACCACCCTAGCGGGGGGGCCAATGAGCAGTTCTTC. It translates to CASSYHPSGGANEQFF.

This clonotype came up a few times. The chain joins TRBV20-1 to TRBJ2-1, with D possibly TRBD2 on 5 matching bases. Trimming took off 6 bases at V and 2 bases at J, with 26 bases between the two ends. Germline values: CDR1 DFQATT, CDR2 SNEGSKA (reference sequence). CDR3 length equals 18 residues. The CDR3 bases are TGCAGTGCCCCCTTATGGAGGTCCGGCAGAACGACCTACAATGAGCAGTTCTTC. It specifies CSAPLWRSGRTTYNEQFF.

The CDR3 here is CASSPEFHYGYTF. The CDR3 DNA sequence: TGTGCCAGCAGCCCGGAATTTCACTATGGCTACACCTTC. This chain joins TRBV7-2 and TRBJ1-2; D uncertain. V lost 5 bases and J lost 3, with 10 bases in between. The V gene's germline CDR1 is SGHTA and CDR2 FQGNSA. There are 13 residues in the CDR3.

This clonotype showed up just a few times. CDR3 sequence: CASSFSPSRARPGSRQYF. DNA of the CDR3: TGTGCCAGCAGTTTTAGTCCGAGTCGCGCTCGCCCCGGGTCGAGGCAGTACTTC. The chain combines TRBV12-3 or TRBV12-4 with TRBJ2-7; D is ambiguous. The V end lost 3 bases, the J end lost 9 bases, and 30 bases lay between the germline ends. There are 18 residues in the CDR3.

This chain connects TRBV10-3 to TRBJ2-7; 9 bases fit TRBD1. The J segment lost 6 bases and the V segment lost 3 bases, leaving 6 bases of the junction unmatched. From germline, CDR1 is ENHRY and CDR2 SYGVKD. The CDR3 consists of 14 residues. CDR3 sequence reads: CAISDRTGVLEQYF. The CDR3 bases are TGTGCCATCAGTGACCGGACAGGGGTGCTCGAGCAGTACTTC.

This clonotype was seen repeatedly, ten times or more. The chain recombines TRBV29-1 with TRBJ2-6; D is possibly TRBD1 (5 bases). Germline-derived CDR1 and CDR2 are SQVTM and ANQGSEA. Trimming cost V 3 bases and J 2 bases, with 8 bases left between them. This CDR3 region has 14 residues. The CDR3 DNA is TGCAGCGTTGACCCAGGGACTGGGGCCAACGTCCTGACTTTC. This sequence encodes CSVDPGTGANVLTF.

This chain connects TRBV9 to TRBJ1-2, with TRBD1 as a possible D gene (6 bases). V lost 0 bases, J lost 8 bases, and 20 bases lay in between. CDR3 length: 16 residues. The germline V gene encodes CDR1 SGDLS and CDR2 YYNGEE. The chain's CDR3 is CASSVVHRRQAGGYTF. CDR3 sequence (DNA): TGTGCCAGCAGCGTAGTACATCGGAGACAGGCTGGCGGCTACACCTTC.

The V and J genes are TRBV5-1 and TRBJ2-1; D not certain. V was trimmed by 4 bases and J by 6 bases, leaving 17 bases between them. The CDR3 has 15 amino acids. Germline V gene lookup returns CDR1 SGHRS and CDR2 YFSETQ. The CDR3, as DNA: TGCGCCAGCAGCCCCCTGGACGGTCGTTCCAATGAGCAGTTCTTC. Its protein is CASSPLDGRSNEQFF.

V usage is TRBV4-3 and J usage is TRBJ2-7, with D unclear. The CDR3 has 16 residues. V dropped 3 bases and J dropped 7 bases, with 22 bases sitting between them. CDR1 is LGHNA and CDR2 is YSLEER in the germline V gene. DNA of the CDR3: TGCGCCAGCAGCCAGGCCAATGACCGCTTCCTACGAGAGCAGTACTTC. Residues: CASSQANDRFLREQYF.

The chain carries TRBV10-3 and TRBJ2-3; 7 bases fit TRBD1. This CDR3 comprises 16 residues. Trimming cost V 3 bases and J 2 bases; bases outside gene matches: 8. The V gene's germline CDR1 is ENHRY and CDR2 SYGVKD. CDR3 bases: TGTGCCATCAGTGATTCGAGGGGGCAAAACACAGATACGCAGTATTTT. Its protein is CAISDSRGQNTDTQYF.

The J gene is TRBJ2-2, the V gene TRBV12-3 or TRBV12-4; TRBD2 is a possible D gene (6 bases). Trimming removed 2 bases at V and 8 bases at J, with 12 bases between. The CDR3 contains 14 residues. In DNA form, the CDR3 reads TGTGCCAGCAGTTTATCAGGAGGGGAGGGGGAGCTGTTTTTT. Encoded protein: CASSLSGGEGELFF.

The chain uses TRBV5-5 and TRBJ2-7; TRBD1 aligns across 8 bases. V shed 2 bases and J 5 bases; nucleotides not matched to a gene: 15. Germline assignment: CDR1 SGHKS and CDR2 YYEKEE (reference sequence). This CDR3 has 17 amino acids. DNA of the CDR3: TGTGCCAGCAGCTTTTTTTTTCGAGGACAGGGTCGCCACGAGCAGTACTTC. This translates into CASSFFFRGQGRHEQYF.

The V and J genes are TRBV20-1 and TRBJ1-1, with 7 bases lining up with TRBD1. Trimming took 1 base from V and 5 from J; bases not matched to a gene: 13. The CDR3 contains 16 residues. In germline, CDR1 is DFQATT, CDR2 SNEGSKA (reference sequence). CDR3 sequence (DNA): TGCAGTGCTAGAGGGTCCGGACAGGCCCTAGGGACTGAAGCTTTCTTT. The encoded protein is CSARGSGQALGTEAFF.

The genes are TRBV5-1 and TRBJ2-3; a possible D gene is TRBD1 (7 bases). V dropped 0 bases and J dropped 2 bases, with 13 bases sitting between them. This CDR3 has 16 amino acids. CDR1 and CDR2 from the germline V gene are SGHRS and YFSETQ. The CDR3 region is CASSLVEGAFTDTQYF. DNA for the CDR3: TGCGCCAGCAGCTTGGTGGAGGGGGCCTTCACAGATACGCAGTATTTT.

J is TRBJ2-5 and V is TRBV18; D may be TRBD2 (6 bases). The DNA end is more similar to TRBJ2-7, so the J call may be wrong. The germline CDR1 and CDR2 sequences are KGHSH and LQKENI. The CDR3 has 15 amino acids. The CDR3 DNA sequence: TGTGCCAGCTCACCTAGTGGGGGGACGATGGACGAGCAGTACTTC. Amino acids: CASSPSGGTMDEQYF.

This clonotype was detected only a few times. The chain is built from TRBV5-1 and TRBJ2-4; 9 bases agree with TRBD1. J gave up 0 bases and V 6 bases, and 4 bases lay outside the gene matches. This CDR3 is built from 15 residues. CDR1 is SGHRS, CDR2 YFSETQ, per germline. The CDR3 sequence: CASTPQGAAKNIQYF. The CDR3 DNA sequence: TGCGCCAGCACGCCACAGGGGGCAGCCAAAAACATTCAGTACTTC.

The rearrangement links TRBV29-1 to TRBJ1-2, with D hard to call. CDR1 is SQVTM, CDR2 ANQGSEA, per germline. This CDR3 is built from 13 residues. V lost 4 bases, J lost 6 bases, and 15 bases lay in between. DNA of the CDR3: TGCAGCGTTGTGGGCCCGGGTGCCCATGGCTACACCTTC. Protein: CSVVGPGAHGYTF. The full variable domain, rest sourced from reference TRBV29-1 and TRBJ1-2, is SAVISQKPSRDICQRGTSLTIQCQVDSQVTMMFWYRQQPGQSLTLIATANQGSEATYESGFVIDKFPISRPNLTFSTLTVSNMSPEDSSIYLCSVVGPGAHGYTFGSGTRLTVV.

The chain recombines TRBV21-1 with TRBJ2-7. TRBV21-1 is given as a pseudogene. This CDR3 spans 14 amino acids. CDR3 sequence (DNA): TGTGCCAGCAGCAAAGCTGAGGAGGTCCTCGAGCAGTACTTC. The encoded protein is CASSKAEEVLEQYF.

J is TRBJ2-5 and V is TRBV7-2, with D possibly matching TRBD2 (6 bases). Germline lookup yields CDR1 SGHTA and CDR2 FQGNSA. The CDR3 length is 15 residues. V gave up 0 bases and J gave up 2 bases, with 10 bases separating them. The CDR3 sequence is CASSLASGTQETQYF. CDR3 in DNA: TGTGCCAGCAGCTTAGCCTCCGGGACTCAAGAGACCCAGTACTTC.

Comment on this clonotype: Possible read error: a much larger clone is one base away. The CDR3 carries no conserved terminal phenylalanine or tryptophan, so it likely arises from a read error. The CDR3 nucleotides are TGTGCCAGCAGTGGGGACAGCGGCCGCTCCTACGAGCAGTACTTA. Translating it yields CASSGDSGRSYEQYL. V usage is TRBV6-1 and J usage is TRBJ2-7; 7 nucleotides line up with TRBD1. The CDR3 spans 15 residues. Germline V gene sequence: CDR1 MNHNS, CDR2 SASEGT. V was clipped by 4 bases and J by 0 bases; unmatched bases: 6.

The V and J genes are TRBV28 and TRBJ2-3; D perhaps matches TRBD1 (6 bases). From germline, CDR1 is MDHEN and CDR2 SYDVKM. Between the trimmed V and J ends, which lost 4 bases and 6 bases, there was a span of 23 bases. CDR3 length: 17 residues. CDR3 amino acids: CASSSGGQTTSGDTQYF. CDR3 sequence (DNA): TGTGCCAGCAGTTCCGGTGGACAGACTACTAGTGGGGATACGCAGTATTTT.

CDR3 protein: CATAEGGGPGKETQYF. CDR3 sequence (DNA): TGTGCCACCGCCGAGGGAGGGGGCCCCGGCAAAGAGACCCAGTACTTC. The chain carries TRBV24-1 and TRBJ2-5; D is tentatively TRBD1 or TRBD2 (7 bases each). The germline V gene encodes CDR1 KGHDR and CDR2 SFDVKD. Trimming stripped 9 bases from V and 3 bases from J, with 22 bases between. CDR3 length equals 16 residues.

The genes are TRBV6-2 or TRBV6-3 and TRBJ2-2; D could derive from TRBD1 or TRBD2 (6 bases each). The V and J ends lost 7 bases and 4 bases respectively, with 25 bases between them. CDR1 MNHEY and CDR2 SVGEGT come from the germline V gene. The CDR3 loop spans 18 amino acids. In DNA, the CDR3 is TGTGCCAGCAAAGGGGGACACCGGGGGAGTTACGGCACCGGGGAGCTGTTTTTT. It translates to CASKGGHRGSYGTGELFF.

About this clonotype: Compared with germline, one end of the junction differs, possibly owing to a read error. The chain couples TRBV20-1 to TRBJ2-1; 11 nucleotides match TRBD1. The CDR3 has 14 amino acids. Germline CDR1 and CDR2: DFQATT and SNEGSKA (reference sequence). CDR3 residues: CSAARDRGYNERYF. CDR3 DNA sequence: TGCAGTGCCGCCCGGGACAGGGGGTACAATGAGCGGTACTTC.

This clonotype was observed a handful of times. This sequence joins TRBV20-1 and TRBJ2-1, with 13 bases that match TRBD2. Trimming at V came to 1 base and at J to 7 bases, leaving 7 bases not matched to a gene. Germline CDR1 and CDR2: DFQATT and SNEGSKA (reference sequence). This CDR3 comprises 16 residues. The CDR3 loop reads CSARVFTSGRENEQFF. The DNA of the CDR3 is TGCAGTGCTAGAGTCTTCACTAGCGGGAGGGAAAATGAGCAGTTCTTC.

This clonotype was counted only a few times. The J gene is TRBJ2-5, the V gene TRBV7-2; TRBD2 matches 16 bases. Germline CDR1 SGHTA, CDR2 FQGNSA. V dropped 5 bases and J dropped 2; count of bases not matched to a gene: 5. This CDR3 is 17 amino acids long. The CDR3: CASSAGLAGGFQETQYF. Written as DNA, the CDR3 is TGTGCCAGCAGCGCGGGACTAGCGGGAGGGTTTCAAGAGACCCAGTACTTC.